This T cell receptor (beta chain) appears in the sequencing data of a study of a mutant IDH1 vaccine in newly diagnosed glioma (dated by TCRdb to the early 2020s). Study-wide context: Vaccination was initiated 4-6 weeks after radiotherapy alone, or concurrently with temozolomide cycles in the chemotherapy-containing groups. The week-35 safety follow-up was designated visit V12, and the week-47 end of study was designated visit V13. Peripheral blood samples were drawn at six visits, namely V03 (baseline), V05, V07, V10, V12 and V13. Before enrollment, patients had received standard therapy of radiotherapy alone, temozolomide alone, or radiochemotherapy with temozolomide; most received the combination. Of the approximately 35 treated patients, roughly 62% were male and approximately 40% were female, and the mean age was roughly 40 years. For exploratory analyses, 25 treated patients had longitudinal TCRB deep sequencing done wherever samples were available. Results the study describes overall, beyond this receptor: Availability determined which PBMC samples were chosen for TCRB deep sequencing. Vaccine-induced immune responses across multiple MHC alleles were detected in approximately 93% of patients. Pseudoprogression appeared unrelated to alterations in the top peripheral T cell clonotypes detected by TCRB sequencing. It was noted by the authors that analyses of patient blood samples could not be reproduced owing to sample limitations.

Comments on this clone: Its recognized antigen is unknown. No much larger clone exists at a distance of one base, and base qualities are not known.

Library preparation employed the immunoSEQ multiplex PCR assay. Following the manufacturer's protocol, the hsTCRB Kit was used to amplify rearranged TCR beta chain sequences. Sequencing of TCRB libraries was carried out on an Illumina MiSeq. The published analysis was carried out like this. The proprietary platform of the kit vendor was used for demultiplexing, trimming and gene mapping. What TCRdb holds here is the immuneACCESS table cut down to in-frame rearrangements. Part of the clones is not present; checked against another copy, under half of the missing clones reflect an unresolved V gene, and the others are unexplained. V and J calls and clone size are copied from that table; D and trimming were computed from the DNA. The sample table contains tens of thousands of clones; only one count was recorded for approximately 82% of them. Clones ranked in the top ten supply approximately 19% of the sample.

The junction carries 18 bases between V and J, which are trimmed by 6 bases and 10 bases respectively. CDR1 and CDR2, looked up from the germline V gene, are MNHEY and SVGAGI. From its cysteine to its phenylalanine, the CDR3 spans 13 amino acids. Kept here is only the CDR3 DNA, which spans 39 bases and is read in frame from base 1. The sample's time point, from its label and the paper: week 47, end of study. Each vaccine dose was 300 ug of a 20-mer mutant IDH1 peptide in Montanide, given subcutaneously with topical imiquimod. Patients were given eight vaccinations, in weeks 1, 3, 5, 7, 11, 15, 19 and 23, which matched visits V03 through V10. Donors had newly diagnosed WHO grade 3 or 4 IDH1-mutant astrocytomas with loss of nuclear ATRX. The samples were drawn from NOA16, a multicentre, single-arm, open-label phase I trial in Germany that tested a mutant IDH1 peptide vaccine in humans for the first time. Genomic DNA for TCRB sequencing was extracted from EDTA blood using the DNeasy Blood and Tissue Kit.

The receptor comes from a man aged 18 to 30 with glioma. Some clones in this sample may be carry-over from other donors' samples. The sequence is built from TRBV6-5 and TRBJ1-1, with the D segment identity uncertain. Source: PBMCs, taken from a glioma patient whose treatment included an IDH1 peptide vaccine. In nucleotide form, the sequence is TGTGCCAGCAGGGGGATATCTACCGCGGGAGCTTTCTTT. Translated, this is CASRGISTAGAFF.